The 14 T cell receptor beta chains given below trace back to one sample, sequenced in a study of cytomegalovirus exposure and HLA in healthy donors. PCR was performed using 60 Vbeta and 13 Jbeta primers. TCRdb keeps only in-frame clones here, not all; method: immunoSEQ multiplex PCR. The listing contains about 140,000 clones. The sequencing input was PBMCs. All receptors come from a male donor in good health and CMV-seronegative.

V is TRBV28 and J is TRBJ2-7, with 9 nucleotides matching TRBD2. The V gene end was trimmed by 8 bases and the J gene end by 6 bases; junction bases not matched to a gene: 5. Germline-derived CDR1 and CDR2 are MDHEN and SYDVKM. This CDR3 is 12 amino acids long. The CDR3: CASSRRGGEQYF. The CDR3 nucleotides are TGTGCCAGCTCCCGGCGGGGGGGCGAGCAGTACTTC.

J is TRBJ2-4 and V is TRBV5-1; a weak D match, TRBD1 (6 bases). The ends were cut back, 4 bases at V and 6 bases at J, with 14 bases in the middle. CDR3 length equals 14 residues. Germline CDR1 SGHRS, CDR2 YFSETQ. CDR3 in amino acids: CASSAGQYGNIQYF. In nucleotides, the CDR3 is TGCGCCAGCAGCGCCGGACAGTATGGAAACATTCAGTACTTC.

The rearrangement uses TRBV7-3 and TRBJ1-2, with 8 bases that match TRBD1. The CDR3 extends over 14 amino acids. V was clipped by 3 bases and J by 8 bases; unmatched bases: 8. The germline gives CDR1 SGHTA, CDR2 FQGTGA. This chain's CDR3 is CASSLAGGEGGYTF. Written as DNA, the CDR3 is TGTGCCAGCAGCTTGGCAGGGGGCGAAGGCGGCTACACCTTC. Full variable domain (rest looked up from reference TRBV7-3 and TRBJ1-2): GAGVSQTPSNKVTEKGKYVELRCDPISGHTALYWYRQSLGQGPEFLIYFQGTGAADDSGLPNDRFFAVRPEGSVSTLKIQRTERGDSAVYLCASSLAGGEGGYTFGSGTRLTVV.

The chain employs TRBV5-6 and TRBJ1-2; D gene ambiguous. Germline CDR1 and CDR2: SGHDT and YYEEEE. This CDR3 region has 15 residues. Trimming removed 3 bases from V and 5 bases from J, with 17 bases in between. CDR3 DNA: TGTGCCAGCAGCTCCGCCCCCGAGGGTGTTTATGGCTACACCTTC. Translated, it gives CASSSAPEGVYGYTF.

The genes are TRBV5-4 and TRBJ1-4, with TRBD1 as a possible D gene (5 bases). CDR3 length equals 15 residues. From germline, CDR1 is SGHNT and CDR2 YYREEE (reference sequence). V lost 3 bases and J lost 2, with 11 bases in between. This CDR3 reads CASSWSTATNEKLFF. CDR3 nucleotide sequence: TGTGCCAGCAGCTGGTCGACAGCGACTAATGAAAAACTGTTTTTT.

V usage is TRBV6-6 and J usage is TRBJ2-7; TRBD2 matches 7 bases. J gave up 2 bases and V 8 bases, and 3 bases lay outside the gene matches. The CDR3 extends over 12 amino acids. The germline V gene has CDR1 MNHNY and CDR2 SVGAGI (reference sequence). CDR3 amino acids: CASRRETYEQYF. Here the CDR3 DNA reads TGTGCCAGCCGGCGGGAGACCTACGAGCAGTACTTC.

The CDR3 region has the DNA TGTGCCAGCAGCTTGGATTGGTCAGGGGGAGCGGGCGAGCAGTACTTC. Protein product: CASSLDWSGGAGEQYF. The chain recombines TRBV5-8 with TRBJ2-7; D perhaps matches TRBD1 (7 bases). Trimming took off 0 bases at V and 6 bases at J, with 19 bases between the two ends. The CDR3 has 16 residues. CDR1 SGHTS and CDR2 YDEGEE come from the germline V gene. The full variable domain, completed using reference TRBV5-8 and TRBJ2-7, is EAGVTQSPTHLIKTRGQQATLRCSPISGHTSVYWYQQALGLGLQFLLWYDEGEERNRGNFPPRFSGRQFPNYSSELNVNALELEDSALYLCASSLDWSGGAGEQYFGPGTRLTVT.

The chain employs TRBV28 and TRBJ2-2; TRBD2 matches at 8 bases. The CDR3 is made up of 16 amino acids. V lost 7 bases and J lost 4; bases outside the gene matches: 11. Looked up from germline, CDR1 is MDHEN and CDR2 is SYDVKM. This CDR3 is CASTPSRGAGTGELFF. The CDR3 DNA follows: TGTGCCAGCACTCCCTCGCGGGGGGCCGGCACCGGGGAGCTGTTTTTT.

Of note for this clone: One end of the junction does not line up with germline, which may come from a read error. V is TRBV13 and J is TRBJ1-2; 9 bases are shared with TRBD1. The CDR3 has 16 amino acids. Germline V CDR1 and CDR2: PRHDT, FYEKMQ (reference sequence). CDR3 in amino acids: CASSLGKGTGLSGYTF. Here the CDR3 DNA reads TGTGCCAGCAGTTTAGGAAAAGGGACAGGGCTCTCTGGCTACACCTTC.

This chain uses TRBV14 with TRBJ1-2, with unresolved D. V lost 1 base, J lost 4 bases, and 7 bases lay in between. The length of the CDR3 is 13 residues. CDR1 is SGHDN, CDR2 FVKESK, per germline. CDR3 DNA sequence: TGTGCCAGCAGCCAAGTGGGCGTCTATGGCTACACCTTC. Translation gives CASSQVGVYGYTF.

The chain uses TRBV5-6 and TRBJ1-3; D may be TRBD1 (5 bases). V lost 1 base and J 0 bases, leaving 11 bases between the germline ends. Per germline, CDR1 SGHDT and CDR2 YYEEEE. The CDR3 length is 16 residues. This CDR3 is CASSLYQGNSGNTIYF. The CDR3 DNA reads as TGTGCCAGCAGCTTGTATCAGGGAAACTCTGGAAACACCATATATTTT.

The chain links TRBV30 to TRBJ2-1; 8 nucleotides align to TRBD2. The CDR3 sequence is 14 residues long. The germline CDR1 and CDR2 sequences are GTSNPN and SVGIG (reference sequence). Trimming took 3 bases from V and 9 from J; bases not matched to a gene: 10. The DNA of the CDR3 is TGTGCCTGGAGACGGGAGGGGGTGATTGGTGAGCAGTTCTTC. It translates to CAWRREGVIGEQFF.

The chain links TRBV4-3 to TRBJ1-6; D is possibly TRBD1 (6 bases). Between the trimmed V and J ends, which lost 1 base and 6 bases, there was a span of 10 bases. Per germline, CDR1 LGHNA and CDR2 YSLEER. The CDR3 spans 15 residues. The CDR3 coding sequence is TGCGCCAGCAGCCAAGTCCCAGGGGTTAATTCACCCCTCCACTTT. It yields the protein CASSQVPGVNSPLHF.

The gene calls are TRBV27 and TRBJ1-2, with D perhaps TRBD1 (6 bases). This CDR3 region has 13 residues. CDR1 MNHEY and CDR2 SMNVEV come from the germline V gene (reference sequence). The V end was cut by 3 bases, the J end by 6 bases, with 11 bases between. The CDR3 coding sequence is TGTGCCAGCAGTTTCGGTCCAGGGGATGGCTACACCTTC. Encoded protein: CASSFGPGDGYTF.